This T cell receptor (beta chain) was observed in a study of Ad26.COV2.S vaccination and SARS-CoV-2 variants. For the study at large: As a participant in COV1001, the donor was in the Ad26.COV2.S trial arm.

Indicated treatment: 19 received Ad26.COV2.S at low or high dose, single or two shots; roughly five received placebo; per-sample allocation not given. Sample collection was performed on day 63 after the first vaccine or placebo injection. The table came from immunoSEQ multiplex PCR; TCRdb's copy has only in-frame clones and leaves some out. The repertoire has hundreds of thousands of clones, around 92% of them found once; the top ten carry roughly 1.5%. This clone occurred once. Its cognate antigen is unknown. The CDR3 extends over 12 amino acids. The ends lost 6 bases at V and 3 bases at J; junction bases unmatched: 4. In germline, CDR1 is SQVTM, CDR2 ANQGSEA. The study's findings and limits: Non-spike TCR breadth did not differ much between vaccine and placebo recipients. The authors reported substantial breadth in spike-specific CD8+ and CD4+ T cell responses after vaccination.

The chain couples TRBV29-1 to TRBJ1-2; 7 bases line up with TRBD1. The sequence was obtained from a person aged 18-60 years who received the Ad26.COV2.S COVID-19 vaccine or a placebo. This sample comprised peripheral blood, obtained in a trial of Ad26.COV2.S vaccine versus placebo. The CDR3, as DNA: TGCAGCGTCAAAGGGACAGACTATGGCTACACCTTC. Its translation: CSVKGTDYGYTF.